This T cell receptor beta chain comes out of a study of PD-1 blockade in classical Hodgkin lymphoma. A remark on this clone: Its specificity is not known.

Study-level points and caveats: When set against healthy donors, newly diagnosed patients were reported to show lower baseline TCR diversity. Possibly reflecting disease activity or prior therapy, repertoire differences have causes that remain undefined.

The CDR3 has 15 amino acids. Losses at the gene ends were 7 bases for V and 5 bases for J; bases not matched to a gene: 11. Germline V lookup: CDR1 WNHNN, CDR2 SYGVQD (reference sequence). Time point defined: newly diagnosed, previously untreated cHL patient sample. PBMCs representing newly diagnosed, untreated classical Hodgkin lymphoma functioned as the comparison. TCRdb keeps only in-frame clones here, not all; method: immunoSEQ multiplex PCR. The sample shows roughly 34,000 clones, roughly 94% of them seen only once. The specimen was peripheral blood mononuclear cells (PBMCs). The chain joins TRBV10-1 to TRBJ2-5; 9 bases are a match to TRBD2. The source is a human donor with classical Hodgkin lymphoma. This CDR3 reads CASKFCGGVEETQYF. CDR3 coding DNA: TGCGCCAGCAAGTTTTGCGGGGGGGTTGAGGAGACCCAGTACTTC.